The 27 T cell receptor beta chains below all came from one sample that was sequenced in a study of cytomegalovirus exposure and HLA in healthy donors. Primers: 60 Vbeta forward and 13 Jbeta reverse. Data came from immunoSEQ multiplex PCR; TCRdb stores just in-frame clones and leaves some out. The table lists under 130,000 clones, over 70% of them singletons, with about 5.3% in the top ten. Sequencing was carried out using PBMCs. These receptors all stem from a male donor in good health and CMV-seronegative.

The V call is TRBV7-9, the J call TRBJ1-4; D not certain. V was pared by 5 bases and J by 7 bases, with 8 bases between. Germline CDR1 reads SEHNR; CDR2 reads FQNEAQ (reference sequence). The CDR3 runs to 12 residues. The CDR3 sequence: CASSPSGEKLFF. The CDR3 coding sequence is TGTGCCAGCAGCCCGAGTGGTGAAAAACTGTTTTTT.

V and J are TRBV12-5 and TRBJ2-2; possibly TRBD2 for D (5 bases). The germline V gene has CDR1 LGHNT and CDR2 FRNRAP. V gave up 6 bases and J gave up 1 base, with 15 bases separating them. The CDR3 consists of 16 residues. Written as DNA, the CDR3 is TGTGCTAGTGGCTTGAATGGACTGATGAACACCGGGGAGCTGTTTTTT. It is translated as CASGLNGLMNTGELFF.

This chain connects TRBV6-6 to TRBJ1-5, with 8 bases fitting TRBD1. J lost 3 bases, V lost 6 bases, and 7 bases had no gene match. CDR1 is MNHNY, CDR2 SVGAGI, per germline (reference sequence). This CDR3 is 15 amino acids long. For the CDR3, the DNA is TGTGCCAGCAGCCTCCCGGACAGGGTCAATCAGCCCCAGCATTTT. It translates to CASSLPDRVNQPQHF.

The chain is built from TRBV6-5 and TRBJ2-7; possibly TRBD2 for D (6 bases). This CDR3 spans 13 amino acids. CDR1 and CDR2 (germline): MNHEY, SVGAGI. Trimming took 8 bases from V and 3 from J, leaving 14 bases between them. This chain's CDR3 is CASSWGVNYEQYF. CDR3 nucleotides: TGTGCCAGCTCATGGGGGGTTAACTACGAGCAGTACTTC.

This sequence joins TRBV9 and TRBJ2-7, with 10 bases aligning to TRBD1. Germline trimming cut 4 bases from V and 3 bases from J; bases unmatched to any gene: 10. This CDR3 has 16 amino acids. The germline V gene has CDR1 SGDLS and CDR2 YYNGEE. The CDR3 sequence is CASSTDPGTGDYEQYF. The CDR3 bases are TGTGCCAGCAGCACCGACCCCGGGACAGGGGACTACGAGCAGTACTTC. Supplemented by reference TRBV9 and TRBJ2-7, the full variable domain reads DSGVTQTPKHLITATGQRVTLRCSPRSGDLSVYWYQQSLDQGLQFLIQYYNGEERAKGNILERFSAQQFPDLHSELNLSSLELGDSALYFCASSTDPGTGDYEQYFGPGTRLTVT.

The rearrangement uses TRBV9 and TRBJ2-7; D is unresolved. Germline V gene lookup returns CDR1 SGDLS and CDR2 YYNGEE. This CDR3 contains 15 residues. V was cut by 2 bases and J by 0 bases, with 12 bases left in between. In DNA, the CDR3 is TGTGCCAGCAGCGTTTCCAGCGTAATCTCCTACGAGCAGTACTTC. Its protein is CASSVSSVISYEQYF.

Only one count was recorded for this clone. This rearrangement joins TRBV27 to TRBJ1-3; 7 bases line up with TRBD1. Trimming took 6 bases from V and 0 from J; bases not matched to a gene: 14. This CDR3 is built from 18 residues. The germline V gene has CDR1 MNHEY and CDR2 SMNVEV (reference sequence). The CDR3 here is CASSEWGQSISSGNTIYF. For the CDR3, the DNA is TGTGCCAGCAGCGAATGGGGACAGTCAATAAGCTCTGGAAACACCATATATTTT.

V usage is TRBV2 and J usage is TRBJ2-5, with D maybe TRBD1 (6 bases). V lost 8 bases and J 5 bases, leaving 18 bases between the germline ends. This CDR3 region has 14 residues. Per germline, CDR1 SNHLY and CDR2 FYNNEI. CDR3 bases: TGTGCCAGCGGCAGACAGGTCGCGGGCGAGACCCAGTACTTC. Residues: CASGRQVAGETQYF.

V and J are TRBV5-1 and TRBJ2-4; 11 bases map to TRBD1. CDR1 is SGHRS and CDR2 is YFSETQ in the germline V gene. The length of the CDR3 is 13 residues. Germline trimming cut 8 bases from V and 9 bases from J; bases unmatched to any gene: 7. The CDR3 loop reads CASGTGGSGIQYF. The DNA for the CDR3 is TGCGCCAGTGGGACAGGGGGATCTGGCATTCAGTACTTC.

This sequence joins TRBV19 and TRBJ2-1; TRBD2 matches at 7 bases. The CDR3 totals 15 residues. V shed 6 bases, J shed 0 bases, and the junction held 5 bases outside the gene matches. The germline CDR1 and CDR2 sequences are LNHDA and SQIVND (reference sequence). The CDR3 DNA reads as TGTGCCAGTAGAAGCGGGGTGAGCTCCTACAATGAGCAGTTCTTC. Residues: CASRSGVSSYNEQFF.

The chain employs TRBV13 and TRBJ2-7; 8 bases align to TRBD1. The CDR3 extends over 13 amino acids. Germline V gene data show CDR1 as PRHDT and CDR2 as FYEKMQ (reference sequence). V lost 4 bases, J lost 7 bases, and 6 bases stayed unmatched. The CDR3 is CASSSPGQEEQYF. The CDR3 DNA reads TGTGCCAGCAGCTCCCCGGGACAGGAAGAGCAGTACTTC.

The chain is built from TRBV7-8 and TRBJ1-2; D perhaps matches TRBD1 (6 bases). CDR3 length: 14 amino acids. Trimming left V 4 bases short and J 5 bases short, with 14 bases between. Germline assignment: CDR1 SGHVS and CDR2 FQNEAQ. DNA of the CDR3: TGTGCCAGCAGCTATGGGGGCCCGGGGTATGGCTACACCTTC. Amino acid sequence: CASSYGGPGYGYTF.

The V gene is TRBV5-1, the J gene TRBJ1-1; 7 nucleotides agree with TRBD1. V trimming: 3 bases; J trimming: 4 bases; junction bases outside the gene matches: 9. CDR1 and CDR2 (germline): SGHRS, YFSETQ. The CDR3 is made up of 15 amino acids. CDR3 protein: CASSSGQTFTTEAFF. CDR3 sequence (DNA): TGCGCCAGCAGCTCGGGACAGACCTTTACCACTGAAGCTTTCTTT.

The rearrangement links TRBV14 to TRBJ1-2, with 12 bases identical to TRBD1. Trimming at V came to 4 bases and at J to 4 bases, leaving 7 bases not matched to a gene. From germline, CDR1 is SGHDN and CDR2 FVKESK. This CDR3 contains 16 residues. CDR3 in DNA: TGTGCCAGCAGCCTCCCGGGACAGGGGGCGATCTATGGCTACACCTTC. It is translated as CASSLPGQGAIYGYTF.

This clone was observed a single time. The chain is built from TRBV5-1 and TRBJ2-1; D not resolved. Looked up from germline, CDR1 is SGHRS and CDR2 is YFSETQ. V lost 3 bases and J 3 bases, leaving 16 bases between the germline ends. The CDR3 consists of 16 residues. The CDR3 DNA reads as TGCGCCAGCAGCTCCGAAGTGGCAGGCTACTACAATGAGCAGTTCTTC. Its protein product is CASSSEVAGYYNEQFF.

In this sample, this clone turned up once. This chain connects TRBV30 to TRBJ2-5; possibly TRBD2 for D (6 bases). Germline loops: CDR1 GTSNPN, CDR2 SVGIG (reference sequence). Trimming removed 0 bases from V and 1 base from J, with 12 bases in between. This CDR3 has 15 residues. In nucleotides, the CDR3 is TGTGCCTGGAGTGTACCTTGGGGGGTCCAAGAGACCCAGTACTTC. It is translated as CAWSVPWGVQETQYF.

This sequence joins TRBV18 and TRBJ1-2; D is possibly TRBD1 (6 bases). The V end lost 1 base, the J end lost 2 bases, and 23 bases lay between the germline ends. The germline gives CDR1 KGHSH, CDR2 LQKENI. This CDR3 has 19 residues. The DNA of the CDR3 is TGTGCCAGCTCACCACTAGCTTCCGGCAATGGACAGAGAAACTATGGCTACACCTTC. Translating gives CASSPLASGNGQRNYGYTF.

This clone has a handful of counts. J is TRBJ1-1 and V is TRBV5-8; D is perhaps TRBD1 (5 bases). V shed 0 bases and J shed 12 bases, with 15 bases lying between them. This CDR3 region has 13 residues. From germline, CDR1 is SGHTS and CDR2 YDEGEE. The CDR3 DNA reads TGTGCCAGCAGCTTGGTCCCGGGGACTGTGACTTTCTTT. Translating gives CASSLVPGTVTFF.

This clone showed up just once. The chain employs TRBV5-1 and TRBJ2-1, with a possible D match to TRBD1 (7 bases). The CDR3 spans 15 residues. The germline V gene encodes CDR1 SGHRS and CDR2 YFSETQ. V was shortened by 6 bases and J by 0 bases, with 13 bases between the two germline ends. The CDR3 reads CASILQGGSYNEQFF. As DNA, the CDR3 is TGCGCCAGCATCCTTCAGGGGGGCTCCTACAATGAGCAGTTCTTC.

Notes on this clone: This sample also contains other DNA sequences that code for the same CDR3. The CDR3 is CASSLAGGEQYF. Here the CDR3 DNA reads TGTGCCAGCAGCTTAGCAGGGGGCGAGCAGTACTTC. This chain uses TRBV7-9 with TRBJ2-7; tentatively, D is TRBD1 (6 bases). Germline loops: CDR1 SEHNR, CDR2 FQNEAQ (reference sequence). V lost 0 bases to trimming and J lost 6 bases, with 6 bases between them. The CDR3 is 12 residues long.

The V gene is TRBV11-2, the J gene TRBJ2-7, with a weak D call TRBD2 (7 bases). Germline CDR1 SGHAT, CDR2 FQNNGV. V was clipped by 4 bases and J by 3 bases, with 16 bases between them. The CDR3 consists of 15 residues. The CDR3 DNA reads as TGTGCCAGCAGCTCCCTTAAGCGGGGACACTACGAGCAGTACTTC. Translating gives CASSSLKRGHYEQYF.

This clone was found once. The gene calls are TRBV6-5 and TRBJ2-1; maybe TRBD2 (5 bases). This CDR3 comprises 16 residues. Germline lookup yields CDR1 MNHEY and CDR2 SVGAGI. The germline V and J ends were trimmed by 0 bases and 0 bases, with 9 bases remaining between them. For the CDR3, the DNA is TGTGCCAGCAGTTACTCACCGGGGAGCTCCTACAATGAGCAGTTCTTC. Its protein product is CASSYSPGSSYNEQFF.

Details on this clone: One junction end does not reproduce the germline sequence, and a read error may be involved. The chain is built from TRBV7-9 and TRBJ2-3; perhaps TRBD2 as D (6 bases). The length of the CDR3 is 16 residues. The germline CDR1 and CDR2 sequences are SEHNR and FQNEAQ (reference sequence). DNA of the CDR3: TGTTCCAGCAGCTCTTCTTACGGGGGTAGCACAGATACGCAGTATTTT. Its protein product is CSSSSSYGGSTDTQYF.

The V call is TRBV7-9, the J call TRBJ2-1, with TRBD1 identical over 8 bases. The J segment lost 12 bases and the V segment lost 9 bases, leaving 22 bases of the junction unmatched. The CDR3 runs 16 residues. The V gene's germline CDR1 is SEHNR and CDR2 FQNEAQ (reference sequence). In DNA, the CDR3 is TGTGCCAGAGACTCGAACCGGACAGGGACGACAGGTGCGCAGTTCTTC. It yields the protein CARDSNRTGTTGAQFF. The full variable domain, in which reference TRBV7-9 and TRBJ2-1 provide the parts outside the CDR3, is DTGVSQNPRHKITKRGQNVTFRCDPISEHNRLYWYRQTLGQGPEFLTYFQNEAQLEKSRLLSDRFSAERPKGSFSTLEIQRTEQGDSAMYLCARDSNRTGTTGAQFFGPGTRLTVL.

The chain joins TRBV6-5 to TRBJ2-2; the D is unclear. CDR1 and CDR2 from the germline V gene are MNHEY and SVGAGI. Trimming took 5 bases from V and 5 from J, leaving 6 bases between them. This CDR3 is built from 12 residues. CDR3 bases: TGTGCCAGCAGTCTACAGACCGGGGAGCTGTTTTTT. It translates to CASSLQTGELFF.

The rearrangement links TRBV5-1 to TRBJ2-5; a possible D gene is TRBD2 (5 bases). With 0 bases removed from V and 3 bases from J, the gap between germline ends came to 6 bases. Germline lookup yields CDR1 SGHRS and CDR2 YFSETQ. This CDR3 contains 13 residues. The CDR3 nucleotides are TGCGCCAGCAGCTTGGCGCGGGAAGAGACCCAGTACTTC. Its translation is CASSLAREETQYF.

This chain links TRBV10-3 with TRBJ2-3, with D hard to call. Trimming removed 2 bases from V and 5 bases from J, with 5 bases in between. Germline CDR1 ENHRY, CDR2 SYGVKD. CDR3 length: 12 residues. The CDR3 bases are TGTGCCATCAGTGAGGGGCAAGATACGCAGTATTTT. Its protein is CAISEGQDTQYF.